One sample yielded the 20 T cell receptor beta chains listed below, sequenced in a study of blood T cell repertoires in COVID-19. The repertoire was sequenced with immunoSEQ multiplex PCR; TCRdb's copy has only in-frame clones and lacks some. This sample yields more than 65,000 clones, of which roughly 80% are seen a single time; roughly a tenth belongs to the top ten. The sample consisted of peripheral blood. The receptors originated from a woman older than 75 with acute or convalescent COVID-19.

The sample holds a few counts of this clone. The chain employs TRBV9 and TRBJ1-3, with D unresolved. In germline, CDR1 is SGDLS, CDR2 YYNGEE. V was pared by 3 bases and J by 0 bases, with 4 bases between. This CDR3 is built from 13 residues. CDR3 loop: CASSALSGNTIYF. CDR3 nucleotide sequence: TGTGCCAGCAGCGCCCTCTCTGGAAACACCATATATTTT.

The chain recombines TRBV7-6 with TRBJ2-3; 7 nucleotides agree with TRBD2. The CDR3 contains 17 residues. With 5 bases clipped from V and 2 bases from J, the junction kept 13 bases outside the gene matches. The germline gives CDR1 SGHVS, CDR2 FNYEAQ. The CDR3 loop is CASSLVGGADSTDTQYF. The CDR3 DNA is TGTGCCAGCAGCCTGGTGGGAGGGGCGGATTCCACAGATACGCAGTATTTT.

This clone has only one observation. This chain uses TRBV2 with TRBJ1-4; TRBD1 might be the D (6 bases). CDR1 and CDR2 (germline): SNHLY, FYNNEI. The CDR3 has 16 residues. V was trimmed by 6 bases and J by 0 bases, leaving 14 bases between them. CDR3: CASRREGVATNEKLFF. CDR3 DNA sequence: TGTGCCAGCAGACGAGAGGGGGTTGCAACTAATGAAAAACTGTTTTTT.

V usage is TRBV11-2 and J usage is TRBJ2-1, with 8 bases aligning to TRBD2. The trim removed 4 bases at V and 0 bases at J, leaving 2 bases unmatched. This CDR3 spans 15 amino acids. The germline CDR1 and CDR2 sequences are SGHAT and FQNNGV. This chain's CDR3 is CASSSAGGSYNEQFF. Written as DNA, the CDR3 is TGTGCCAGCAGCTCTGCGGGGGGCTCCTACAATGAGCAGTTCTTC.

The gene calls are TRBV4-2 and TRBJ1-4, with TRBD1 matching 7 bases. The CDR3 sequence is 16 residues long. Germline CDR1 and CDR2: LGHNA and YNFKEQ. With V trimmed by 2 bases and J by 2 bases, 5 bases remained unmatched. This CDR3 is CASSQNSGGTNEKLFF. The CDR3 nucleotides are TGTGCCAGCAGCCAAAATTCAGGGGGGACTAATGAAAAACTGTTTTTT.

The chain has TRBV27 and TRBJ2-7; possible D gene TRBD1, 8 bases. The CDR3 runs 14 residues. Per the germline V gene, CDR1 is MNHEY and CDR2 is SMNVEV (reference sequence). The ends were cut back, 4 bases at V and 3 bases at J, with 13 bases in the middle. In DNA, the CDR3 is TGTGCCAGCAGTTCGACAGGGGAGGGCTACGAGCAGTACTTC. It encodes CASSSTGEGYEQYF.

The chain uses TRBV6-1 and TRBJ1-4; no firm D call. The germline V and J ends were trimmed by 7 bases and 6 bases, with 15 bases remaining between them. Germline V gives CDR1 MNHNS, CDR2 SASEGT. CDR3 length equals 14 residues. The CDR3 nucleotides are TGTGCCAGCACCGACGTCCTTGCGGATGAAAAACTGTTTTTT. This gives the protein CASTDVLADEKLFF.

V usage is TRBV14 and J usage is TRBJ2-7; TRBD1 matches 9 bases. The J segment lost 6 bases and the V segment lost 4 bases, leaving 10 bases of the junction unmatched. This CDR3 region has 15 residues. The germline V gene has CDR1 SGHDN and CDR2 FVKESK. The CDR3 DNA reads as TGTGCCAGCAGCCGCCCGGGACAGGGAACCCCCGAGCAGTACTTC. This translates into CASSRPGQGTPEQYF. Full variable domain (outside the CDR3, taken from reference TRBV14 and TRBJ2-7): EAGVTQFPSHSVIEKGQTVTLRCDPISGHDNLYWYRRVMGKEIKFLLHFVKESKQDESGMPNNRFLAERTGGTYSTLKVQPAELEDSGVYFCASSRPGQGTPEQYFGPGTRLTVT.

The chain has TRBV28 and TRBJ2-1, with 10 bases lining up with TRBD2. CDR1 and CDR2 from the germline V gene are MDHEN and SYDVKM. After removal of 3 bases from V and 3 bases from J, the junction contained 11 bases not matched to a gene. This CDR3 region has 18 residues. The CDR3 reads CASSLLGNSGGNYNEQFF. CDR3 DNA: TGTGCCAGCAGTTTGCTAGGCAATAGCGGGGGGAACTACAATGAGCAGTTCTTC.

This clone was counted a single time. This rearrangement joins TRBV6-6 to TRBJ1-2, with TRBD1 matching over 10 bases. From germline, CDR1 is MNHNY and CDR2 SVGAGI (reference sequence). The CDR3 has 14 residues. Germline trimming cut 6 bases from V and 4 bases from J; bases unmatched to any gene: 5. CDR3 in amino acids: CASSGGQGRYGYTF. CDR3 in DNA: TGTGCCAGCAGCGGGGGACAGGGGCGCTATGGCTACACCTTC.

The chain combines TRBV7-2 with TRBJ2-1; no firm D call. Deletions cut 1 base from V and 3 bases from J, with 7 bases between. The CDR3 has 14 amino acids. Per germline, CDR1 SGHTA and CDR2 FQGNSA. In DNA, the CDR3 is TGTGCCAGCAGCTTAGTGGTCAGCTACAATGAGCAGTTCTTC. Amino acid sequence: CASSLVVSYNEQFF.

This rearrangement joins TRBV6-1 to TRBJ2-7, with 9 positions matching TRBD2. Losses at the gene ends were 4 bases for V and 1 base for J; bases not matched to a gene: 14. Per the germline V gene, CDR1 is MNHNS and CDR2 is SASEGT. The CDR3 is 18 amino acids. CDR3 sequence (DNA): TGTGCCAGCAGTGCGCCCGCGGGGGGGGGAAAAAGTTCCTACGAGCAGTACTTC. Amino acid sequence: CASSAPAGGGKSSYEQYF.

This clone was observed once. The CDR3 sequence is CASDRWGQGAHGYTF. The CDR3 DNA reads as TGTGCCAGTGATCGCTGGGGACAGGGGGCGCATGGCTACACCTTC. V and J are TRBV5-4 and TRBJ1-2, with TRBD1 matching 12 bases. V lost 8 bases, J lost 6 bases, and 11 bases stayed unmatched. The germline gives CDR1 SGHNT, CDR2 YYREEE (reference sequence). The CDR3 is made up of 15 amino acids.

This clone was seen only a few times. The chain employs TRBV9 and TRBJ1-1; 7 bases are a match to TRBD1. The CDR3 is made up of 15 amino acids. J gave up 11 bases and V 4 bases, and 17 bases lay outside the gene matches. Germline loops: CDR1 SGDLS, CDR2 YYNGEE. The chain's CDR3 is CASSPRRDRRQGAFF. CDR3 in DNA: TGTGCCAGCAGCCCACGCCGGGACAGAAGACAAGGGGCTTTCTTT.

The CDR3 nucleotides are TGCGCCAGCAGCTTGGAGCGGAGGGCCGGAGAGACCCAGTACTTC. Encoded protein: CASSLERRAGETQYF. The chain is built from TRBV5-1 and TRBJ2-5; a weak D match, TRBD2 (6 bases). The V and J ends lost 0 bases and 4 bases respectively, with 13 bases between them. Germline loops: CDR1 SGHRS, CDR2 YFSETQ. The CDR3 contains 15 residues.

This sequence joins TRBV6-5 and TRBJ1-2; no clear D. CDR3 length equals 15 residues. Germline V CDR1 and CDR2: MNHEY, SVGAGI. Deletions cut 2 bases from V and 2 bases from J, with 12 bases between. In DNA, the CDR3 is TGTGCCAGCAGTTACACCTTCGACAAAAACTATGGCTACACCTTC. Its protein is CASSYTFDKNYGYTF.

The chain couples TRBV7-8 to TRBJ1-4; 8 nucleotides align to TRBD1. This CDR3 contains 15 residues. The germline V gene encodes CDR1 SGHVS and CDR2 FQNEAQ. V was pared by 5 bases and J by 7 bases, with 9 bases of the junction left unmatched. DNA for the CDR3: TGTGCCAGCAGCCTCCATGACAGGGGAGGTGAAAAACTGTTTTTT. Translated: CASSLHDRGGEKLFF.

This clone was picked up one time. The chain recombines TRBV5-6 with TRBJ1-1; 7 bases fit TRBD1. The trim removed 2 bases at V and 1 base at J, leaving 5 bases unmatched. Germline lookup yields CDR1 SGHDT and CDR2 YYEEEE. The CDR3 covers 15 residues. The CDR3 protein is CASSFLDRANTEAFF. Here the CDR3 DNA reads TGTGCCAGCAGCTTTTTAGACAGGGCGAACACTGAAGCTTTCTTT. The complete variable domain, with remaining parts taken from reference TRBV5-6 and TRBJ1-1, reads DAGVTQSPTHLIKTRGQQVTLRCSPKSGHDTVSWYQQALGQGPQFIFQYYEEEERQRGNFPDRFSGHQFPNYSSELNVNALLLGDSALYLCASSFLDRANTEAFFGQGTRLTVV.

This chain connects TRBV3-1 (or the pseudogene TRBV3-2) to TRBJ2-1, with 8 bases identical to TRBD2. V shed 5 bases, J shed 9 bases, and the junction held 9 bases outside the gene matches. The V gene's germline CDR1 is LGHDT and CDR2 YNNKEL (reference sequence). CDR3 length equals 14 residues. The CDR3 reads CASSERGLRSEQFF. The CDR3 DNA follows: TGTGCCAGCAGCGAGCGGGGGCTCCGGTCTGAGCAGTTCTTC.

The chain uses TRBV3-1 (or the pseudogene TRBV3-2) and TRBJ2-7; TRBD2 agrees at 9 bases. The germline gives CDR1 LGHDT, CDR2 YNNKEL (reference sequence). With 4 bases clipped from V and 7 bases from J, the junction kept 2 bases outside the gene matches. The length of the CDR3 is 12 residues. CDR3 residues: CASSRTSAEQYF. DNA of the CDR3: TGTGCCAGCAGCCGGACTAGCGCAGAGCAGTACTTC.